Following are 9 T cell receptor beta chains from one sample sequenced in a study of cytomegalovirus exposure and HLA in healthy donors. The PCR made use of 60 Vbeta and 13 Jbeta primers. Assay used: immunoSEQ multiplex PCR; TCRdb lists only in-frame clones, some missing. The table records about 170,000 clones, 60% to 85% of them present only once. The sample comprised PBMCs. The receptors originated from a female donor in good health and CMV-seronegative.

This clone showed up just once. The genes are TRBV11-2 and TRBJ2-5, with 8 bases that match TRBD2. The CDR3 spans 16 residues. With 6 bases clipped from V and 4 bases from J, the junction kept 13 bases outside the gene matches. Germline V gives CDR1 SGHAT, CDR2 FQNNGV. The CDR3 nucleotides are TGTGCCAGCAGTGACCTTATCGGGACTAGAGGAGAGACCCAGTACTTC. This sequence encodes CASSDLIGTRGETQYF.

V usage is TRBV28 and J usage is TRBJ2-3, with D possibly TRBD1 on 6 matching bases. Between the trimmed V and J ends, which lost 4 bases and 1 base, there was a span of 12 bases. The CDR3 has 15 amino acids. The germline CDR1 and CDR2 sequences are MDHEN and SYDVKM. CDR3: CASSSGQTRTDTQYF. In DNA form, the CDR3 reads TGTGCCAGCAGTTCTGGACAGACTCGCACAGATACGCAGTATTTT.

This clone was observed a single time. V gene TRBV5-4 combines with J gene TRBJ1-1, with D unresolved. The CDR3 covers 11 residues. The germline V gene encodes CDR1 SGHNT and CDR2 YYREEE (reference sequence). Between the trimmed V and J ends, which lost 9 bases and 0 bases, there was a span of 6 bases. CDR3 coding DNA: TGTGCCATTTCTATGAACACTGAAGCTTTCTTT. Translated, it gives CAISMNTEAFF.

This chain joins TRBV7-3 and TRBJ1-1, with D possibly TRBD1 on 5 matching bases. The CDR3 extends over 17 amino acids. CDR1 and CDR2 (germline): SGHTA, FQGTGA. Trimming pared 5 bases from V and 5 bases from J, leaving 24 bases between. The CDR3 here is CASSLRQTTKGGTEAFF. The DNA of the CDR3 is TGTGCCAGCAGCCTCCGACAGACCACTAAGGGAGGAACTGAAGCTTTCTTT.

The V call is TRBV5-5, the J call TRBJ2-7; maybe TRBD1 (5 bases). The CDR3 length is 13 residues. Trimming stripped 5 bases from V and 3 bases from J, with 12 bases between. CDR1 is SGHKS, CDR2 YYEKEE, per germline (reference sequence). The chain's CDR3 is CASREDSRYEQYF. The CDR3 coding sequence is TGTGCCAGCAGAGAAGACAGCCGCTACGAGCAGTACTTC.

The chain couples TRBV4-1 to TRBJ2-5, with 10 bases fitting TRBD2. The J call is doubtful: the DNA matches TRBJ2-7 better. CDR1 and CDR2 from the germline V gene are MGHRA and YSYEKL. The CDR3 loop spans 14 amino acids. The CDR3 here is CASSQTSGTYEQYF. The DNA for the CDR3 is TGCGCCAGCAGCCAAACTAGCGGGACCTACGAGCAGTACTTC.

V usage is TRBV28 and J usage is TRBJ1-5; D uncertain. Germline CDR1 is MDHEN and CDR2 is SYDVKM. This CDR3 is 12 amino acids long. V lost 1 base, J lost 9 bases, and 7 bases lay in between. In nucleotides, the CDR3 is TGTGCCAGCAGTTTATTGGGAGGGCCCCAGCATTTT. Its translation: CASSLLGGPQHF.

The rearrangement uses TRBV7-6 and TRBJ1-5, with TRBD1 matching over 8 bases. From germline, CDR1 is SGHVS and CDR2 FNYEAQ. The CDR3 has 12 amino acids. Trimming at V came to 5 bases and at J to 6 bases, leaving 0 bases not matched to a gene. The CDR3 sequence: CASSDRGQPQHF. CDR3 in DNA: TGTGCCAGCAGCGACAGGGGTCAGCCCCAGCATTTT.

The chain couples TRBV5-1 to TRBJ2-7, with 8 bases fitting TRBD2. Germline lookup yields CDR1 SGHRS and CDR2 YFSETQ. Germline trimming cut 4 bases from V and 3 bases from J; bases unmatched to any gene: 6. CDR3 length: 14 residues. The CDR3 DNA is TGCGCCAGCAGCCCTTTGCGGGGGGTCTACGAGCAGTACTTC. Translated: CASSPLRGVYEQYF.